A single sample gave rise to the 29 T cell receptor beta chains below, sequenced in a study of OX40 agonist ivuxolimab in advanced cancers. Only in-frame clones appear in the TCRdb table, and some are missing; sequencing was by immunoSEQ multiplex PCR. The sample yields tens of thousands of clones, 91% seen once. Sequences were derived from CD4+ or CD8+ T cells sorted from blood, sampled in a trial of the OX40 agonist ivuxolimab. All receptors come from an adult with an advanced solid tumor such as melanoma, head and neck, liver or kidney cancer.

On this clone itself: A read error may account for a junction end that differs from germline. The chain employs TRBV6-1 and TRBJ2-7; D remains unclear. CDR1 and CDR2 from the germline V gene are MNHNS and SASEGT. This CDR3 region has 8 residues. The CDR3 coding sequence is TGTGCCAGTAGTGAGCAGTACTTC. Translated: CASSEQYF.

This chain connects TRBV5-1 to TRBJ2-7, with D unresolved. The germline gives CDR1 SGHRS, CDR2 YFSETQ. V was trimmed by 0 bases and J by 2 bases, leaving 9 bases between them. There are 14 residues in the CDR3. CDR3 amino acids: CASSLASGPYEQYF. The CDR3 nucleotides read TGCGCCAGCAGCTTGGCCTCGGGCCCCTACGAGCAGTACTTC. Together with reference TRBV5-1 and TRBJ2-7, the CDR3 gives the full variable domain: KAGVTQTPRYLIKTRGQQVTLSCSPISGHRSVSWYQQTPGQGLQFLFEYFSETQRNKGNFPGRFSGRQFSNSRSEMNVSTLELGDSALYLCASSLASGPYEQYFGPGTRLTVT.

In nucleotides, the CDR3 is TGTGCCATCAGTGAGCTGGGCGAGCAGTACTTC. Protein sequence: CAISELGEQYF. V usage is TRBV10-3 and J usage is TRBJ2-7, with unresolved D. Trimming removed 2 bases at V and 6 bases at J, with 5 bases between. There are 11 residues in the CDR3. Germline values: CDR1 ENHRY, CDR2 SYGVKD.

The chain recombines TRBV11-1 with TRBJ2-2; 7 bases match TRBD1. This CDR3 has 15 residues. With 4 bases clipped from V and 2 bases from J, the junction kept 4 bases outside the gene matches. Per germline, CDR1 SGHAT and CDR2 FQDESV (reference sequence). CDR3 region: CASSSRQGNTGELFF. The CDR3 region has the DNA TGTGCCAGCAGCTCACGACAGGGAAACACCGGGGAGCTGTTTTTT.

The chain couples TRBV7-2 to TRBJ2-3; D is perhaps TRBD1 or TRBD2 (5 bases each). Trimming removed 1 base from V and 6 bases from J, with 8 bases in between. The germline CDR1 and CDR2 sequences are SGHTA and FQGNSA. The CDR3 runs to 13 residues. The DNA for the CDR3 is TGTGCCAGCAGCTTAGGGTGGGGGGATACGCAGTATTTT. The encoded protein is CASSLGWGDTQYF.

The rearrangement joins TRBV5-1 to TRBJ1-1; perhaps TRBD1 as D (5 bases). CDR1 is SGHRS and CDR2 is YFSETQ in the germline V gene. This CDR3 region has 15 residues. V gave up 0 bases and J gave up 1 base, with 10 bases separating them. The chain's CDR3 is CASSLGSGGNTEAFF. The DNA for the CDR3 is TGCGCCAGCAGCTTGGGTAGCGGGGGGAACACTGAAGCTTTCTTT.

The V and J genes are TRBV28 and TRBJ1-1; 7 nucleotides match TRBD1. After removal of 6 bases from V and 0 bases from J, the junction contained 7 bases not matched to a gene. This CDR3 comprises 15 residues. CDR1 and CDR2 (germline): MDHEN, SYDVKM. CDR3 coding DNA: TGTGCCAGCAGCTCCGGACAGGCCATGAACACTGAAGCTTTCTTT. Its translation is CASSSGQAMNTEAFF.

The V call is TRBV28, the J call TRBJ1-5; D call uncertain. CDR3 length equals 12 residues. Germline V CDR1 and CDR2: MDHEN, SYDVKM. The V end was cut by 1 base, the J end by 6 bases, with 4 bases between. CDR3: CASSLSSQPQHF. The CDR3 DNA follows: TGTGCCAGCAGTTTATCTTCTCAGCCCCAGCATTTT.

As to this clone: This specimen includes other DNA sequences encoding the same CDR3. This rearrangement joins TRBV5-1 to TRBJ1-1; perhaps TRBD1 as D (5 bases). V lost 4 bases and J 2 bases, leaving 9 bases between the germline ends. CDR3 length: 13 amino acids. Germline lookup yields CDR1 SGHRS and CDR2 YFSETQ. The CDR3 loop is CASSLGLNTEAFF. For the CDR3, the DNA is TGCGCCAGCAGCCTGGGGCTAAACACTGAAGCTTTCTTT.

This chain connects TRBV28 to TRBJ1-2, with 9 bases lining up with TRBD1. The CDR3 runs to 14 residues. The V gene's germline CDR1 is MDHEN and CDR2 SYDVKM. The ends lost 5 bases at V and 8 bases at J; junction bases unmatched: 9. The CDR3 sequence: CASSPGTGRRGYTF. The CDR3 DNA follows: TGTGCCAGCAGTCCAGGGACAGGGAGAAGGGGCTACACCTTC.

The CDR3 DNA reads as TGTGCCAGCAGCTTGAATGGCTACACCTTC. Protein sequence: CASSLNGYTF. This chain connects TRBV7-2 to TRBJ1-2, with D unclear. CDR1 and CDR2 from the germline V gene are SGHTA and FQGNSA. CDR3 length: 10 residues. Between the trimmed V and J ends, which lost 3 bases and 6 bases, there was a span of 2 bases.

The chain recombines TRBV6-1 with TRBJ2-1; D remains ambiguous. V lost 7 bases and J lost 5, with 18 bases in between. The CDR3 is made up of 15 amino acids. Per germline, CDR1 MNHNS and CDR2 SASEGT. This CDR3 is CASNRVMSPNNEQFF. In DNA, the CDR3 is TGTGCCAGCAATAGGGTCATGTCGCCCAACAATGAGCAGTTCTTC.

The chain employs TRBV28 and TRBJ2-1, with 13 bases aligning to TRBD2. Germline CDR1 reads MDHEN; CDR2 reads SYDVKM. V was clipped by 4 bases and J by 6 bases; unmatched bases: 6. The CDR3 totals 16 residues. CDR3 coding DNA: TGTGCCAGCAGTTCACCGGGACTAGCGGGACCCAATGAGCAGTTCTTC. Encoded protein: CASSSPGLAGPNEQFF.

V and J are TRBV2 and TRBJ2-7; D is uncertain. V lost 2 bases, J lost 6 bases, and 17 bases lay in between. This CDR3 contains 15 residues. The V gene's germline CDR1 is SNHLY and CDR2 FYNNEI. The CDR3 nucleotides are TGTGCCAGCAGTGAAAGTCTAGGTCCTAAGGGCGAGCAGTACTTC. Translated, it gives CASSESLGPKGEQYF.

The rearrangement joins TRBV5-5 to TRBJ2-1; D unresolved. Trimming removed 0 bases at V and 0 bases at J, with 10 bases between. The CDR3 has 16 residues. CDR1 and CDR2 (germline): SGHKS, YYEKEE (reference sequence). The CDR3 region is CASSLVPGYSYNEQFF. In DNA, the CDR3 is TGTGCCAGCAGCTTGGTTCCCGGGTACTCCTACAATGAGCAGTTCTTC.

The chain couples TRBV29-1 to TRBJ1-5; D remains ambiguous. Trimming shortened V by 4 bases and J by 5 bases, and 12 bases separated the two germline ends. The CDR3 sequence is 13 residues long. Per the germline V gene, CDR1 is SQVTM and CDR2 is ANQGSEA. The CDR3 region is CSVGQSGDQPQHF. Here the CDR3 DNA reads TGCAGCGTTGGTCAGTCGGGAGATCAGCCCCAGCATTTT.

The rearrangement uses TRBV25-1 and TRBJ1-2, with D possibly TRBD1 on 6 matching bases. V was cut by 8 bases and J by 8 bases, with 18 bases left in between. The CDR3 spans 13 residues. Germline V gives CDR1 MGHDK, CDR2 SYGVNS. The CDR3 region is CASRVGVTGGYTF. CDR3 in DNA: TGTGCCAGCCGAGTAGGAGTCACAGGGGGCTACACCTTC.

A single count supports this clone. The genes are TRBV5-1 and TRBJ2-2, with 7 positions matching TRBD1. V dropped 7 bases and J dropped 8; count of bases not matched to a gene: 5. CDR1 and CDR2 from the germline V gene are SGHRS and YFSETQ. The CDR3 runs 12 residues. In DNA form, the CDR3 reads TGCGCCAGCCACGAGGGACAGGGGGAGCTGTTTTTT. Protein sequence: CASHEGQGELFF.

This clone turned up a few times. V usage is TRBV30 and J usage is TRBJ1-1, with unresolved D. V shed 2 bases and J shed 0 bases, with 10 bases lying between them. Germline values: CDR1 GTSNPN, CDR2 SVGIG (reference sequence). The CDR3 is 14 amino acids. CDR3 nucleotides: TGTGCCTGGAGTCTGACCGGAGTGAACACTGAAGCTTTCTTT. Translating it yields CAWSLTGVNTEAFF.

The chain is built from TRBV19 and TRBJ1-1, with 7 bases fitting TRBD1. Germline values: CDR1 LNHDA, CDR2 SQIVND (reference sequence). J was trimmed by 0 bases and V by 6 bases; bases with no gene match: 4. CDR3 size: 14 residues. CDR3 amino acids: CASSTDRVNTEAFF. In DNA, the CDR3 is TGTGCCAGTAGCACAGACAGGGTGAACACTGAAGCTTTCTTT. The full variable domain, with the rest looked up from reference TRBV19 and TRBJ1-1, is DGGITQSPKYLFRKEGQNVTLSCEQNLNHDAMYWYRQDPGQGLRLIYYSQIVNDFQKGDIAEGYSVSREKKESFPLTVTSAQKNPTAFYLCASSTDRVNTEAFFGQGTRLTVV.

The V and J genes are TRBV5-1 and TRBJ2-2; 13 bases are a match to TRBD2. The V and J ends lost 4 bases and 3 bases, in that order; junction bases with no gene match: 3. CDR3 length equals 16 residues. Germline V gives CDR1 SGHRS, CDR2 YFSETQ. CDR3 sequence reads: CASSTGLAGDTGELFF. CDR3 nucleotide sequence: TGCGCCAGCAGCACTGGACTAGCGGGAGACACCGGGGAGCTGTTTTTT.

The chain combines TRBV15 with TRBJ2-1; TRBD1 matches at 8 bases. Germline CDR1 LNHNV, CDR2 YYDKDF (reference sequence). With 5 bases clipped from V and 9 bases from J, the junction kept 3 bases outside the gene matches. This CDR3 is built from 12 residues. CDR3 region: CATSSDRGEQFF. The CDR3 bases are TGTGCCACCAGCTCTGACAGGGGTGAGCAGTTCTTC.

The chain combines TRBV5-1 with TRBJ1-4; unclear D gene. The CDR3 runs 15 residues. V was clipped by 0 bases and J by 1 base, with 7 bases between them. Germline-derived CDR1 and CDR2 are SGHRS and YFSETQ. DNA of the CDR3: TGCGCCAGCAGCTTGGGACGGAAAACTAATGAAAAACTGTTTTTT. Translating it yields CASSLGRKTNEKLFF.

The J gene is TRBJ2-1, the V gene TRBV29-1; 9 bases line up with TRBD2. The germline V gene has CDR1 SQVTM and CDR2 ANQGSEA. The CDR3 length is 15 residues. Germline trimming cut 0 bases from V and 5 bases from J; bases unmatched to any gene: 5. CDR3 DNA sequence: TGCAGCGTTGAAGATCTTGGACTAGCGAACAATGAGCAGTTCTTC. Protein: CSVEDLGLANNEQFF.

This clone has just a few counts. The DNA for the CDR3 is TGTGCCAGTAGTCCGAGGACGGCAACTAATGAAAAACTGTTTTTT. It codes for CASSPRTATNEKLFF. The V gene is TRBV19, the J gene TRBJ1-4, with D hard to call. Germline V gene lookup returns CDR1 LNHDA and CDR2 SQIVND (reference sequence). V lost 5 bases, J lost 0 bases, and 10 bases lay in between. There are 15 residues in the CDR3.

CDR3 residues: CASSGQGGTDTQYF. The CDR3 nucleotides are TGTGCCAGCAGTGGACAGGGGGGCACAGATACGCAGTATTTT. This chain connects TRBV2 to TRBJ2-3; 9 bases map to TRBD1. The trim removed 4 bases at V and 1 base at J, leaving 0 bases unmatched. The CDR3 totals 14 residues. Germline V lookup: CDR1 SNHLY, CDR2 FYNNEI. Full variable domain (rest looked up from reference TRBV2 and TRBJ2-3): EPEVTQTPSHQVTQMGQEVILRCVPISNHLYFYWYRQILGQKVEFLVSFYNNEISEKSEIFDDQFSVERPDGSNFTLKIRSTKLEDSAMYFCASSGQGGTDTQYFGPGTRLTVL.

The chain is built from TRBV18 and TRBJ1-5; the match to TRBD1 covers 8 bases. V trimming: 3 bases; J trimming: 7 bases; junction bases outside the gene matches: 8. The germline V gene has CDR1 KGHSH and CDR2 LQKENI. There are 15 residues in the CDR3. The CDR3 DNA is TGTGCCAGCTCACCGAATACAGGGGGTGACCAGCCCCAGCATTTT. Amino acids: CASSPNTGGDQPQHF.

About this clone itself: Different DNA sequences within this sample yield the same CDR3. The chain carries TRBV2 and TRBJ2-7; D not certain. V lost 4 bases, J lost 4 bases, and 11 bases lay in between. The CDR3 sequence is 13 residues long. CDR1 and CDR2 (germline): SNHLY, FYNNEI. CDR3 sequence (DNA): TGTGCCAGCAGTGTCGGGCAGCCTTACGAGCAGTACTTC. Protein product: CASSVGQPYEQYF. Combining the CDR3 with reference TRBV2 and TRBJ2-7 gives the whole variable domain EPEVTQTPSHQVTQMGQEVILRCVPISNHLYFYWYRQILGQKVEFLVSFYNNEISEKSEIFDDQFSVERPDGSNFTLKIRSTKLEDSAMYFCASSVGQPYEQYFGPGTRLTVT.

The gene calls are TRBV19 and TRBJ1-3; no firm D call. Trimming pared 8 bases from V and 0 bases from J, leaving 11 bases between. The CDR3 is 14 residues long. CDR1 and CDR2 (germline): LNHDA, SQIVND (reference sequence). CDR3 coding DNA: TGTGCCAGTCTAGACCGTCCCTCTGGAAACACCATATATTTT. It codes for CASLDRPSGNTIYF.